This is a list of T cell receptor beta chains from one sample in a study of cytomegalovirus exposure and HLA in healthy donors. Only in-frame clones appear in the TCRdb table, and some are missing; sequencing was by immunoSEQ multiplex PCR. The sample includes approximately 50,000 clones. Sequenced material: PBMCs. The receptors were gathered from a man aged 18 to 29 in good health and CMV-seropositive. CDR3s include the opening cysteine and the closing phenylalanine or tryptophan. The D gene is left open where the match is weak.

V	D	J	CDR3	DNA
TRBV4-1	-	TRBJ1-1	CASSQDEADTEAFF	TGCGCCAGCAGCCAAGATGAGGCGGACACTGAAGCTTTCTTT
TRBV2	TRBD1	TRBJ1-4	CASSEAGDREEKLFF	TGTGCCAGCAGTGAAGCGGGGGACAGGGAAGAAAAACTGTTTTTT
TRBV5-1	TRBD2	TRBJ2-3	CASSSLAGGRADTQYF	TGCGCCAGCAGCTCCCTAGCGGGAGGGCGGGCAGATACGCAGTATTTT
TRBV18	TRBD2	TRBJ2-1	CASSPTSGRDHEQFF	TGTGCCAGCTCACCGACTAGCGGGAGGGATCATGAGCAGTTCTTC
TRBV28	TRBD1	TRBJ1-5	CASSRYHRGRHQPQHF	TGTGCCAGCAGCCGCTACCACAGGGGTCGACATCAGCCCCAGCATTTT
TRBV4-2	TRBD1	TRBJ2-7	CASSQTDRVVSYEQYF	TGTGCCAGCAGCCAAACCGACAGGGTAGTTTCCTACGAGCAGTACTTC
TRBV6-1	TRBD2	TRBJ2-5	CASSDLAGGPKEQYF	TGTGCCAGCAGTGACTTAGCGGGAGGGCCGAAAGAGCAGTACTTC
TRBV28	TRBD1	TRBJ2-7	CASSLGQASYEQYF	TGTGCCAGCAGTTTGGGACAGGCATCCTACGAGCAGTACTTC
TRBV10-3	-	TRBJ2-1	CAAQTFGNEQFF	TGTGCCGCCCAGACTTTCGGCAATGAGCAGTTCTTC
TRBV11-2	TRBD2	TRBJ2-1	CASSSTSGSGNEQFF	TGTGCCAGCAGCTCGACTAGCGGGAGTGGTAATGAGCAGTTCTTC
TRBV6-5	TRBD2	TRBJ2-1	CASSTLAGGPNEQFF	TGTGCCAGCAGTACACTAGCGGGAGGGCCGAATGAGCAGTTCTTC
TRBV5-8	-	TRBJ2-7	CASSFSTGEQYF	TGTGCCAGCAGCTTTTCGACTGGCGAGCAGTACTTC
TRBV29-1	TRBD1	TRBJ2-3	CSAQFRGLATQYF	TGCAGCGCCCAATTCAGGGGGCTAGCAACGCAGTATTTT
TRBV27	TRBD1	TRBJ1-1	CASSMGQHTEAFF	TGTGCCAGCAGCATGGGACAGCACACTGAAGCTTTCTTT
TRBV15	-	TRBJ1-1	CATSVARDSEAFF	TGTGCCACCAGCGTTGCTCGGGACTCTGAAGCTTTCTTT
TRBV7-2	TRBD2	TRBJ2-5	CASSYLAGAETQYF	TGTGCCAGCAGCTACTTAGCGGGAGCAGAGACCCAGTACTTC
TRBV7-9	TRBD2	TRBJ2-7	CASSLVASGYEQYF	TGTGCCAGCAGCTTAGTAGCTAGCGGCTACGAGCAGTACTTC
TRBV27	TRBD1	TRBJ2-1	CASSPGTGALYNEQFF	TGTGCCAGCAGCCCCGGGACAGGAGCCCTTTACAATGAGCAGTTCTTC
TRBV7-9	TRBD1	TRBJ2-5	CASSTGGTGGLAGETQYF	TGTGCCAGCAGCACGGGAGGGACAGGGGGCTTGGCGGGAGAGACCCAGTACTTC
TRBV2	-	TRBJ2-7	CASSYIGTSYEQYF	TGTGCCAGCAGTTACATCGGGACTTCCTACGAGCAGTACTTC
TRBV11-3	-	TRBJ1-1	CASSLVGRGEAFF	TGTGCCAGCAGCTTAGTAGGCAGGGGTGAAGCTTTCTTT
TRBV10-3	-	TRBJ2-7	CAISDSSYEQYF	TGTGCCATCAGTGACAGTTCCTACGAGCAGTACTTC
TRBV6-6	-	TRBJ1-3	CASSYIESGNTIYF	TGTGCCAGCAGTTACATTGAGTCTGGAAACACCATATATTTT
TRBV28	-	TRBJ2-5	CASSFGGIQETQYF	TGTGCCAGCAGTTTTGGCGGGATCCAAGAGACCCAGTACTTC
TRBV7-9	-	TRBJ1-3	CASSLLPGNTIYF	TGTGCCAGCAGCCTTCTCCCCGGAAACACCATATATTTT
TRBV30	-	TRBJ1-1	CAWSVTGGEAFF	TGTGCCTGGAGCGTGACAGGCGGAGAAGCTTTCTTT
TRBV30	-	TRBJ2-5	CAWSVPRGAQETQYF	TGTGCCTGGAGTGTACCCCGGGGGGCCCAAGAGACCCAGTACTTC
TRBV10-2	-	TRBJ1-5	CASSESGSYQPQHF	TGCGCCAGCAGTGAGTCTGGGAGCTATCAGCCCCAGCATTTT
TRBV7-3	-	TRBJ2-1	CASSSGRGRYNEQFF	TGTGCCAGCAGCTCCGGGCGGGGACGCTACAATGAGCAGTTCTTC
TRBV9	TRBD2	TRBJ2-5	CASSVQTSGSWETQYF	TGTGCCAGCAGTGTTCAGACTAGCGGGAGCTGGGAGACCCAGTACTTC
TRBV19	TRBD2	TRBJ2-1	CASSLSKRGRDWNEQFF	TGTGCCAGTAGTCTCTCAAAGCGCGGGAGAGATTGGAATGAGCAGTTCTTC
TRBV9	TRBD2	TRBJ2-1	CASSVAPSGRGSSYNEQFF	TGTGCCAGCAGCGTAGCACCCAGCGGGAGGGGGAGCTCCTACAATGAGCAGTTCTTC
TRBV9	TRBD2	TRBJ2-7	CASSPLSLAGAEEQYF	TGTGCCAGCAGCCCGCTTTCACTAGCGGGAGCAGAAGAGCAGTACTTC
TRBV2	TRBD2	TRBJ2-3	CASRTSADTQYF	TGTGCCAGCAGGACTAGCGCAGATACGCAGTATTTT
TRBV19	TRBD1	TRBJ1-5	CASSYLTDRAHNQPQHF	TGTGCCAGTAGTTACCTTACTGACAGGGCCCACAATCAGCCCCAGCATTTT
TRBV7-3	TRBD1	TRBJ1-2	CASSPGTGSGYTF	TGTGCCAGCAGCCCGGGGACAGGATCTGGCTACACCTTC
TRBV6-5	-	TRBJ2-3	CASSPRQVNTDTQYF	TGTGCCAGCAGTCCCCGACAAGTTAACACAGATACGCAGTATTTT
TRBV6-4	-	TRBJ1-1	CASSENIGRGTEAFF	TGTGCCAGCAGTGAAAATATAGGGCGGGGGACTGAAGCTTTCTTT
TRBV4-2	-	TRBJ2-5	CASSLSGTQETQYF	TGTGCCAGCAGCCTTAGCGGAACCCAAGAGACCCAGTACTTC
TRBV6-1	-	TRBJ1-5	CASSDRWVSNQPQHF	TGTGCCAGCAGTGACAGGTGGGTTAGCAATCAGCCCCAGCATTTT
TRBV7-3	TRBD2	TRBJ2-1	CASSGTSGRASYNEQFF	TGTGCCAGCAGCGGGACTAGCGGGAGGGCTTCCTACAATGAGCAGTTCTTC
TRBV7-2	TRBD2	TRBJ2-3	CASSPPGLGTDTQYF	TGTGCCAGCAGCCCGCCGGGACTAGGGACAGATACGCAGTATTTT
TRBV29-1	TRBD1	TRBJ1-2	CSGKGQQYGYTF	TGCAGCGGGAAGGGACAGCAATATGGCTACACCTTC
TRBV7-9	-	TRBJ1-4	CASSSLGLRVEKLFF	TGTGCCAGCAGCTCCCTGGGTTTGAGGGTTGAAAAACTGTTTTTT
TRBV28	-	TRBJ2-4	CASSPNLYNGIQYF	TGTGCCAGCAGTCCAAATCTCTATAACGGCATTCAGTACTTC
TRBV7-9	TRBD1	TRBJ1-1	CASSPRQGVYAEAFF	TGTGCCAGCAGCCCGCGACAGGGCGTGTACGCTGAAGCTTTCTTT
TRBV30	TRBD1	TRBJ2-2	CAWSAGTGRLSGELFF	TGTGCCTGGAGCGCGGGGACAGGGAGGTTGAGCGGGGAGCTGTTTTTT
TRBV30	TRBD2	TRBJ2-1	CAWKRESSYNEQFF	TGTGCCTGGAAGCGGGAGAGCTCCTACAATGAGCAGTTCTTC
TRBV25-1	TRBD1	TRBJ2-7	CASGTGAEQYF	TGTGCCAGCGGGACAGGGGCCGAGCAGTACTTC
TRBV27	TRBD1	TRBJ2-1	CASCRDRGYNEQFF	TGTGCCAGCTGTCGGGACAGGGGGTACAATGAGCAGTTCTTC